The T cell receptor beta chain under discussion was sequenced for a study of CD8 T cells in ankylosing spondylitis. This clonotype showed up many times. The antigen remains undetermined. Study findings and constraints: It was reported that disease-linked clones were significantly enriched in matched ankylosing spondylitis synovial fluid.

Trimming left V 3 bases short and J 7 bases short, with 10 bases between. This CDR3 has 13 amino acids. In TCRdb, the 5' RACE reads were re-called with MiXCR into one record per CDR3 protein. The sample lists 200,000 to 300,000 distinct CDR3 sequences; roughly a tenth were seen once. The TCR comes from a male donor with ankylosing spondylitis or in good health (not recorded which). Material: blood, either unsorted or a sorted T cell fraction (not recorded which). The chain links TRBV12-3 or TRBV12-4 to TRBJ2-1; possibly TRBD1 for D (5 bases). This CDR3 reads CASSLGHKNEQFF. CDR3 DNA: TGTGCCAGCAGTTTGGGGCATAAGAATGAGCAGTTCTTC.